A single sample is the source of the 24 T cell receptor beta chains below, sequenced in a study of shared clonotypes between healthy human individuals. Assay: immunoSEQ multiplex PCR; the TCRdb copy retains only in-frame clones and omits some. This table has around 120,000 clones, about 67% appearing once. The sample comprised memory CD8+ T cells sorted from blood. Described subset: CD45RO+ cells pooled with CCR7-negative TemRA cells. Receptor source: a woman aged 25 to 39 in good health.

This rearrangement joins TRBV7-6 to TRBJ2-1; D remains ambiguous. V gave up 1 base and J gave up 6 bases, with 4 bases separating them. Looked up from germline, CDR1 is SGHVS and CDR2 is FNYEAQ. This CDR3 contains 12 residues. CDR3 sequence reads: CASSLVGNEQFF. Written as DNA, the CDR3 is TGTGCCAGCAGCTTAGTGGGCAATGAGCAGTTCTTC.

This clone appeared many times. At the DNA level, this CDR3 is encoded by other sequences in the same sample as well. The chain is built from TRBV27 and TRBJ2-1; 9 bases agree with TRBD2. Germline CDR1 reads MNHEY; CDR2 reads SMNVEV (reference sequence). The CDR3 loop spans 15 amino acids. The junction had 5 bases not matched to a gene; V was cut back by 1 base and J by 7 bases. CDR3: CASSLLAGGLNEQFF. Here the CDR3 DNA reads TGTGCCAGCAGTTTATTGGCGGGAGGGTTGAATGAGCAGTTCTTC.

V gene TRBV27 combines with J gene TRBJ2-1, with unresolved D. Germline V lookup: CDR1 MNHEY, CDR2 SMNVEV (reference sequence). V dropped 1 base and J dropped 0 bases, with 13 bases sitting between them. The CDR3 is 17 residues long. As DNA, the CDR3 is TGTGCCAGCAGTTTATGGGCGGCAACAATCTCCTACAATGAGCAGTTCTTC. Encoded protein: CASSLWAATISYNEQFF.

This clone appeared many times. The chain is built from TRBV5-1 and TRBJ2-5; weak D call: TRBD2 (6 bases). CDR3 length equals 16 residues. Germline V gene lookup returns CDR1 SGHRS and CDR2 YFSETQ. The V gene lost 9 bases and the J gene lost 0 bases, with 21 bases spanning the gap. CDR3 nucleotide sequence: TGCGCCATCCCTCCCCTGACTAGTCAGGACCAAGAGACCCAGTACTTC. It yields the protein CAIPPLTSQDQETQYF.

This rearrangement joins TRBV25-1 to TRBJ2-3, with 10 bases fitting TRBD2. V was clipped by 3 bases and J by 0 bases; unmatched bases: 9. The CDR3 runs 18 residues. Germline V gene lookup returns CDR1 MGHDK and CDR2 SYGVNS. Written as DNA, the CDR3 is TGTGCCAGCAGTGATCGATCCAGGACTAGCGGAAGCACAGATACGCAGTATTTT. Its protein is CASSDRSRTSGSTDTQYF.

The chain is built from TRBV25-1 and TRBJ2-7; 10 positions agree with TRBD2. V lost 11 bases to trimming and J lost 0 bases; unmatched junction nucleotides: 10. This CDR3 contains 15 residues. Germline V CDR1 and CDR2: MGHDK, SYGVNS. CDR3 DNA: TGTGCCTCACAGACTAGCGGGTCCAACTCCTACGAGCAGTACTTC. Amino acid sequence: CASQTSGSNSYEQYF.

A word on this clone: The sample carries other DNA sequences with the same CDR3. The chain joins TRBV19 to TRBJ2-7; 8 bases fit TRBD1. The J segment lost 5 bases and the V segment lost 4 bases, leaving 1 base of the junction unmatched. Germline V gene data show CDR1 as LNHDA and CDR2 as SQIVND (reference sequence). The CDR3 runs 12 residues. This CDR3 is CASSTTGDEQYF. Here the CDR3 DNA reads TGTGCCAGTAGTACGACAGGGGACGAGCAGTACTTC.

The chain has TRBV28 and TRBJ1-5; maybe TRBD1 (5 bases). The CDR3 contains 12 residues. Germline V gives CDR1 MDHEN, CDR2 SYDVKM. CDR3: CAIGALNQPQHF. The CDR3 coding sequence is TGTGCTATCGGGGCGTTAAATCAGCCCCAGCATTTT.

This clone has more than one count but fewer than ten. The gene calls are TRBV27 and TRBJ2-1; a weak D match, TRBD2 (6 bases). Trimming pared 8 bases from V and 1 base from J, leaving 15 bases between. Germline assignment: CDR1 MNHEY and CDR2 SMNVEV (reference sequence). The CDR3 is 15 amino acids. CDR3 sequence reads: CASCPGGVSYNEQFF. In DNA, the CDR3 is TGTGCCAGCTGTCCGGGCGGGGTATCCTACAATGAGCAGTTCTTC.

This clone showed up many times. This chain uses TRBV27 with TRBJ2-7; 9 bases are shared with TRBD2. Germline lookup yields CDR1 MNHEY and CDR2 SMNVEV (reference sequence). V was pared by 2 bases and J by 0 bases, with 5 bases of the junction left unmatched. The CDR3 sequence is 16 residues long. CDR3 residues: CASSLVAGESSYEQYF. The CDR3 DNA follows: TGTGCCAGCAGTTTAGTAGCGGGGGAGTCCTCCTACGAGCAGTACTTC.

The chain combines TRBV28 with TRBJ1-4; 8 nucleotides match TRBD1. The CDR3 length is 14 residues. With 7 bases clipped from V and 6 bases from J, the junction kept 7 bases outside the gene matches. Germline V gene sequence: CDR1 MDHEN, CDR2 SYDVKM. The CDR3 coding sequence is TGTGCCAGCACCCTGACAGGGGATGATGAAAAACTGTTTTTT. This sequence encodes CASTLTGDDEKLFF. Using reference TRBV28 and TRBJ1-4 for the parts outside the CDR3, the full variable domain is DVKVTQSSRYLVKRTGEKVFLECVQDMDHENMFWYRQDPGLGLRLIYFSYDVKMKEKGDIPEGYSVSREKKERFSLILESASTNQTSMYLCASTLTGDDEKLFFGSGTQLSVL.

The genes are TRBV6-6 and TRBJ2-7; D unresolved. Deletions cut 0 bases from V and 2 bases from J, with 11 bases between. Germline-derived CDR1 and CDR2 are MNHNY and SVGAGI (reference sequence). This CDR3 has 15 amino acids. The DNA for the CDR3 is TGTGCCAGCAGTTACTCTAGCTGCTGTGCCTACGAGCAGTACTTC. This translates into CASSYSSCCAYEQYF.

This chain uses TRBV28 with TRBJ2-7; D is unclear. CDR3 length: 13 amino acids. Trimming took off 3 bases at V and 3 bases at J, with 9 bases between the two ends. CDR1 and CDR2 from the germline V gene are MDHEN and SYDVKM. CDR3 sequence: CASSLAAYYEQYF. DNA of the CDR3: TGTGCCAGCAGTTTGGCCGCTTACTACGAGCAGTACTTC.

The rearrangement links TRBV14 to TRBJ2-7; TRBD2 matches at 13 bases. The CDR3 spans 17 residues. Germline CDR1 is SGHDN and CDR2 is FVKESK. The ends lost 0 bases at V and 4 bases at J; junction bases unmatched: 6. CDR3 nucleotide sequence: TGTGCCAGCAGCCAAGATCACCGACTAGCGGGAGGTTACGAGCAGTACTTC. Amino acids: CASSQDHRLAGGYEQYF.

This clone was seen more than once but under ten times. This rearrangement joins TRBV10-3 to TRBJ2-7, with D possibly TRBD1 on 6 matching bases. CDR1 is ENHRY and CDR2 is SYGVKD in the germline V gene. The length of the CDR3 is 13 residues. V lost 3 bases and J 5 bases, leaving 11 bases between the germline ends. CDR3 nucleotide sequence: TGTGCCATCAGTGAAGGGGGAACGCACGAGCAGTACTTC. Translating it yields CAISEGGTHEQYF.

The chain couples TRBV25-1 to TRBJ2-5; D remains unclear. The CDR3 consists of 13 residues. The germline V and J ends were trimmed by 5 bases and 1 base, with 8 bases remaining between them. Germline CDR1 and CDR2: MGHDK and SYGVNS. Here the CDR3 reads CASSNSAQETQYF. The DNA of the CDR3 is TGTGCCAGCAGTAACTCAGCCCAAGAGACCCAGTACTTC.

The chain employs TRBV27 and TRBJ2-2; TRBD2 is a possible D gene (6 bases). The CDR3 is 18 residues long. Germline lookup yields CDR1 MNHEY and CDR2 SMNVEV (reference sequence). Trimming shortened V by 5 bases and J by 4 bases, and 23 bases separated the two germline ends. The CDR3 protein is CASSQTSGPPGSTGELFF. CDR3 in DNA: TGTGCCAGCAGTCAGACTTCCGGTCCCCCCGGGAGCACCGGGGAGCTGTTTTTT.

CDR3 residues: CASSVVAGGTDTQYF. CDR3 coding DNA: TGTGCCAGCAGTGTAGTAGCGGGGGGCACAGATACGCAGTATTTT. V and J are TRBV2 and TRBJ2-3; 9 positions agree with TRBD2. This CDR3 is 15 amino acids long. V lost 4 bases, J lost 1 base, and 3 bases stayed unmatched. Per germline, CDR1 SNHLY and CDR2 FYNNEI.

This clone was picked up one time. The V and J genes are TRBV29-1 and TRBJ1-5, with D perhaps TRBD1 (6 bases). Per the germline V gene, CDR1 is SQVTM and CDR2 is ANQGSEA. V was trimmed by 4 bases and J by 12 bases, leaving 16 bases between them. CDR3 length: 12 residues. CDR3 nucleotides: TGCAGCGTTGCGACAGGAACGAGCTTCCAGCATTTT. This encodes CSVATGTSFQHF. Based on the CDR3 plus reference TRBV29-1 and TRBJ1-5, the full variable domain is SAVISQKPSRDICQRGTSLTIQCQVDSQVTMMFWYRQQPGQSLTLIATANQGSEATYESGFVIDKFPISRPNLTFSTLTVSNMSPEDSSIYLCSVATGTSFQHFGDGTRLSIL.

The chain carries TRBV28 and TRBJ1-5; D perhaps matches TRBD1 (6 bases). Germline CDR1 and CDR2: MDHEN and SYDVKM. This CDR3 comprises 19 residues. Deletions cut 4 bases from V and 0 bases from J, with 22 bases between. The CDR3 bases are TGTGCCAGCAGTTACCTCGGACAGACCCTAGCTTATAGCAATCAGCCCCAGCATTTT. It translates to CASSYLGQTLAYSNQPQHF. The full variable domain, rest sourced from reference TRBV28 and TRBJ1-5, is DVKVTQSSRYLVKRTGEKVFLECVQDMDHENMFWYRQDPGLGLRLIYFSYDVKMKEKGDIPEGYSVSREKKERFSLILESASTNQTSMYLCASSYLGQTLAYSNQPQHFGDGTRLSIL.

This clone showed up just a few times. The chain links TRBV28 to TRBJ1-2; D gene uncertain. Germline V gives CDR1 MDHEN, CDR2 SYDVKM. The length of the CDR3 is 15 residues. V gave up 5 bases and J gave up 4 bases, with 17 bases separating them. Here the CDR3 reads CASSPTSAGIYGYTF. CDR3 DNA sequence: TGTGCCAGCAGTCCGACATCCGCGGGGATCTATGGCTACACCTTC.

The chain couples TRBV27 to TRBJ2-1; 11 bases fit TRBD2. The CDR3 runs to 16 residues. V lost 1 base, J lost 4 bases, and 3 bases stayed unmatched. Germline CDR1 and CDR2: MNHEY and SMNVEV (reference sequence). CDR3 sequence (DNA): TGTGCCAGCAGTTTATTGCTAGCGGGAGGTTACAATGAGCAGTTCTTC. Protein: CASSLLLAGGYNEQFF.

The chain combines TRBV6-1 with TRBJ1-2; a possible D gene is TRBD1 (5 bases). Germline CDR1 is MNHNS and CDR2 is SASEGT. The CDR3 is made up of 13 amino acids. Between the trimmed V and J ends, which lost 7 bases and 2 bases, there was a span of 11 bases. The CDR3 DNA sequence: TGTGCCAGCAATCAGGGCGGGAACTATGGCTACACCTTC. It codes for CASNQGGNYGYTF.

Ten or more counts support this clone. The CDR3 loop reads CASSTGEKTQYF. The CDR3 nucleotides are TGTGCCAGCAGTACGGGAGAGAAGACCCAGTACTTC. The chain couples TRBV9 to TRBJ2-5; possible D gene TRBD2, 6 bases. Per the germline V gene, CDR1 is SGDLS and CDR2 is YYNGEE. The CDR3 has 12 amino acids. Trimming stripped 5 bases from V and 6 bases from J, with 11 bases between.